Following are 18 T cell receptor beta chains from one sample sequenced in a study of tumor-infiltrating lymphocytes in primary liver carcinoma. Joint extraction of RNA and DNA used about 17-30 mg of bulk tissue that was unsorted. TCR beta cDNA was reverse-transcribed from around 0.55 ug of total RNA. The reaction used a constant-region primer and ProtoScript II reverse transcriptase. Three nested multiplex PCR rounds, a slightly modified ARM-PCR method, built the TCR beta libraries. The first two PCR rounds, around 10 cycles each, used TRBV1-TRBV30 forward primers and a C-beta reverse primer. TCRdb used MiXCR to reprocess the multiplex PCR reads, holding one entry per CDR3 protein. The sample lists about 70,000 distinct CDR3 sequences; almost 70% were seen once. Sequencing used liver tumor tissue from sampling region 4. Subset noted: tumor region T4, right-lateral pole. The receptors here all came from a man aged 35-49 years with primary liver carcinoma and hepatitis B virus infection.

Regarding this clonotype: A much bigger clone sits one base away, suggesting this may be a read error. The chain carries TRBV29-1 and TRBJ2-7, with D maybe TRBD1 (5 bases). This CDR3 comprises 13 residues. V gave up 6 bases and J gave up 2 bases, with 14 bases separating them. Germline loops: CDR1 SQVTM, CDR2 ANQGSEA. This CDR3 reads CSVGRQYPYEQYF. In DNA, the CDR3 is TGCAGCGTAGGGCGACAGTACCCCTACGAGCAGTACTTC.

Notes on this clonotype: The conserved final phenylalanine or tryptophan is absent from the CDR3, which likely points to a read error. V and J are TRBV28 and TRBJ2-2, with a tentative D call TRBD2 (7 bases). Germline CDR1 reads MDHEN; CDR2 reads SYDVKM. CDR3 length: 14 residues. Trimming cost V 10 bases and J 4 bases, with 16 bases left between them. CDR3 residues: CATWRGGFTGELFY. CDR3 sequence (DNA): TGTGCCACATGGAGGGGGGGGTTCACCGGGGAGCTGTTTTAT.

V usage is TRBV29-1 and J usage is TRBJ2-7, with 8 positions matching TRBD2. Germline CDR1 and CDR2: SQVTM and ANQGSEA. This CDR3 region has 13 residues. The CDR3 spells CCVDREGTYEQYF. Written as DNA, the CDR3 is TGCTGTGTGGACCGGGAGGGTACCTACGAGCAGTACTTC.

Regarding this clonotype: An end of the junction differs from the germline gene, which may be a read error. The V and J genes are TRBV11-2 and TRBJ2-5, with a possible D match to TRBD1 (5 bases). Germline CDR1 SGHAT, CDR2 FQNNGV. This CDR3 region has 15 residues. The CDR3 DNA is TGTGCCAGCAGCCTGACCTGGACAACTCTAGAGACCCAGTATTTC. Protein product: CASSLTWTTLETQYF. Full variable domain (outside the CDR3, taken from reference TRBV11-2 and TRBJ2-5): EAGVAQSPRYKIIEKRQSVAFWCNPISGHATLYWYQQILGQGPKLLIQFQNNGVVDDSQLPKDRFSAERLKGVDSTLKIQPAKLEDSAVYLCASSLTWTTLETQYFGPGTRLLVL.

This clonotype came up many times. This chain uses TRBV6-1 with TRBJ2-2, with 9 bases matching TRBD2. The V gene end was trimmed by 6 bases and the J gene end by 9 bases; junction bases not matched to a gene: 5. The germline gives CDR1 MNHNS, CDR2 SASEGT. CDR3 length equals 13 residues. The CDR3 spells CASSLGLARELFF. The CDR3 bases are TGTGCCAGCAGCCTGGGACTAGCCCGGGAGCTGTTTTTT.

Comments on this clonotype: The junction departs from the called germline gene at one end, perhaps through a read error. V gene TRBV4-2 combines with J gene TRBJ2-7; TRBD2 aligns across 11 bases. The CDR3 covers 18 residues. Germline V lookup: CDR1 LGHNA, CDR2 YNFKEQ. The CDR3 sequence: CGSSQEGLAGGLSYERYF. CDR3 DNA sequence: TGTGGCAGCAGCCAAGAGGGGCTAGCGGGAGGTCTGTCCTACGAGCGGTACTTC.

For this clonotype: One junction end does not reproduce the germline sequence, and a read error may be involved. V and J are TRBV7-3 and TRBJ2-2; 10 bases line up with TRBD2. The CDR3 is made up of 18 amino acids. CDR1 is SGHTA and CDR2 is FQGTGA in the germline V gene. The CDR3 loop is CASNLTSSGSGHTGELFF. Here the CDR3 DNA reads TGTGCCAGCAACTTAACGTCTAGCGGGAGCGGGCACACCGGGGAGCTGTTTTTT.

This clonotype was recorded at least ten times. The rearrangement joins TRBV5-1 to TRBJ2-5; TRBD2 agrees at 10 bases. The CDR3 runs 19 residues. Germline loops: CDR1 SGHRS, CDR2 YFSETQ. V gave up 0 bases and J gave up 1 base; unmatched junction bases: 12. The CDR3 DNA sequence: TGCGCCAGCAGCTTGGAACCTAGCGGGAGCCCGGGTATCCAAGAGACCCAGTACTTC. It encodes CASSLEPSGSPGIQETQYF.

CDR3 nucleotides: TGTGCCAGCAGTTCCCACCCCTGGCCCAATTCACCCCTCCACTTT. Protein sequence: CASSSHPWPNSPLHF. V usage is TRBV6-5 and J usage is TRBJ1-6; D is ambiguous. Germline CDR1 is MNHEY and CDR2 is SVGAGI. The CDR3 sequence is 15 residues long. V dropped 4 bases and J dropped 7 bases, with 14 bases sitting between them.

This clonotype has only one observation. The junction shows a germline mismatch at one end, possibly a read error. V gene TRBV11-2 combines with J gene TRBJ2-1; 9 bases fit TRBD1. Germline loops: CDR1 SGHAT, CDR2 FQNNGV. The CDR3 spans 17 residues. CDR3 sequence reads: CVSSSRTGDANRHKQFF. The CDR3, as DNA: TGTGTCAGCAGCTCCCGGACAGGGGACGCTAACAGACACAAGCAGTTCTTC. The complete variable domain, with remaining parts taken from reference TRBV11-2 and TRBJ2-1, reads EAGVAQSPRYKIIEKRQSVAFWCNPISGHATLYWYQQILGQGPKLLIQFQNNGVVDDSQLPKDRFSAERLKGVDSTLKIQPAKLEDSAVYLCVSSSRTGDANRHKQFFGPGTRLTVL.

For this clonotype: One end of the junction does not line up with germline, which may come from a read error. V is TRBV11-2 and J is TRBJ1-6; 7 bases agree with TRBD1. This CDR3 has 14 amino acids. Per the germline V gene, CDR1 is SGHAT and CDR2 is FQNNGV. The CDR3 region has the DNA TGTGCCAGCAGCTTACAGGGGGATAATTCACTCCTCCACTTT. It encodes CASSLQGDNSLLHF.

For this clonotype: One end of the junction does not line up with germline, which may come from a read error. CDR3 sequence reads: CASNWTGNNEQFF. As DNA, the CDR3 is TGTGCCAGCAACTGGACGGGTAACAATGAGCAGTTCTTT. The chain couples TRBV6-5 to TRBJ2-1; D ambiguous. This CDR3 is 13 amino acids long. Per germline, CDR1 MNHEY and CDR2 SVGAGI.

This clonotype occurred a few times. The chain couples TRBV2 to TRBJ2-5, with D hard to call. There are 13 residues in the CDR3. The V gene's germline CDR1 is SNHLY and CDR2 FYNNEI. V was trimmed by 2 bases and J by 5 bases, leaving 9 bases between them. For the CDR3, the DNA is TGTGCCAGCAGTGAACCAGAGGATGAGACCCAGTACTTC. This translates into CASSEPEDETQYF.

This clonotype was counted only a few times. Possible read error: a much larger clone is one base away. CDR3 protein: CASSEGDTWELFF. CDR3 sequence (DNA): TGTGCCAGCAGTGAAGGGGACACCTGGGAGCTGTTTTTT. The J gene is TRBJ2-2, the V gene TRBV6-4; the D gene is possibly TRBD1 (6 bases). The germline V gene encodes CDR1 MRHNA and CDR2 SNTAGT. CDR3 length: 13 amino acids.

The count of this clonotype is one. The chain links TRBV29-1 to TRBJ1-2; D is unresolved. V was cut by 1 base and J by 7 bases, with 13 bases left in between. The CDR3 covers 13 residues. The germline CDR1 and CDR2 sequences are SQVTM and ANQGSEA. The CDR3 DNA reads as TGCAGCGTTGAAGTATCAGGAGTTGGTGGCTACACCTTC. Translation: CSVEVSGVGGYTF.

This clonotype was seen many times. The rearrangement links TRBV29-1 to TRBJ2-1, with 7 bases lining up with TRBD1. The V segment lost 7 bases and the J segment 3 bases; nucleotides outside the gene matches: 12. The CDR3 spans 15 residues. Germline V gene data show CDR1 as SQVTM and CDR2 as ANQGSEA. The CDR3 is CSAAAGGGVYNEQFF. The CDR3 DNA reads TGCAGCGCTGCAGCAGGGGGTGGTGTCTACAATGAGCAGTTCTTC.

Of note for this clonotype: Given the absence of the conserved phenylalanine or tryptophan at the CDR3 end, a read error is likely. The chain links TRBV11-2 to TRBJ1-1; 8 bases fit TRBD1. Germline values: CDR1 SGHAT, CDR2 FQNNGV. The CDR3 has 13 residues. CDR3 sequence (DNA): TGTGTCAGCAGCCCAGGGGGCGTCACTGAAGCTTTCATC. It codes for CVSSPGGVTEAFI.

About this clonotype: This may be a read error: a much more frequent sequence differs by one nucleotide. The CDR3 sequence: CTSSLGLAGYEQYF. The CDR3 coding sequence is TGTACCAGCAGCCTGGGACTAGCGGGATACGAGCAGTACTTC. The gene calls are TRBV12-3 or TRBV12-4 and TRBJ2-7; 13 bases are shared with TRBD2. The CDR3 totals 14 residues.